This TCR beta chain originates from a study of OX40 agonist ivuxolimab in advanced cancers. In the study overall: Having had anti-PD-1, anti-PD-L1 or anti-CTLA-4 therapy before was allowed, and approximately 40% had some.

Clones were sequenced by immunoSEQ multiplex PCR, and TCRdb holds only the in-frame ones, with some missing. The sample gives 60,000 to 80,000 clones, approximately 78% of which show up once; more than 4% is in the top ten. Points on this clone: Antigen: not known.

General study results and limits: Among some nonresponders, normalized T-cell clonal expansion was also low.

The sequence derives from an adult with an advanced solid tumor such as melanoma, head and neck, liver or kidney cancer. The material was CD4+ or CD8+ T cells sorted from blood, obtained in a trial of the OX40 agonist ivuxolimab.

The CDR3 is CASRYGYEQYF. In DNA, the CDR3 is TGTGCCAGCAGATATGGGTACGAGCAGTACTTC. The J gene is TRBJ2-7, the V gene TRBV6-5, with no clear D. The germline V gene encodes CDR1 MNHEY and CDR2 SVGAGI. The ends were cut back, 6 bases at V and 4 bases at J, with 7 bases in the middle. The CDR3 consists of 11 residues.